The next 19 T cell receptor beta chains were all read from a single sample in a study of blood T cell repertoires in COVID-19. TCRdb keeps only in-frame clones here, not all; method: immunoSEQ multiplex PCR. The table includes a few hundred thousand clones, approximately 90% detected once. Sequences were obtained from PBMCs or T cells enriched from blood (not recorded which). These receptors came from a man between 18 and 29 years old who had recovered from COVID-19.

The chain uses TRBV25-1 and TRBJ1-3; perhaps TRBD1 as D (6 bases). CDR1 and CDR2 (germline): MGHDK, SYGVNS. The CDR3 has 15 amino acids. Trimming left V 8 bases short and J 0 bases short, with 14 bases between. CDR3 in amino acids: CASGAGVISGNTIYF. The CDR3 region has the DNA TGTGCCAGCGGAGCAGGGGTCATCTCTGGAAACACCATATATTTT.

J is TRBJ1-5 and V is TRBV11-3; D is perhaps TRBD1 (5 bases). V lost 6 bases, J lost 7 bases, and 7 bases lay in between. Per germline, CDR1 SGHNT and CDR2 YENEEA. The CDR3 extends over 11 amino acids. The CDR3 DNA follows: TGTGCCAGCAGGGGGGGACAGCCCCAGCATTTT. Its translation: CASRGGQPQHF.

This clone was found once. This chain links TRBV12-3 or TRBV12-4 with TRBJ2-1; perhaps TRBD1 as D (5 bases). CDR3 length: 12 residues. The V gene lost 7 bases and the J gene lost 9 bases, with 13 bases spanning the gap. As DNA, the CDR3 is TGTGCCAGCAAAGACAGAAACGTTGAGCAGTTCTTC. This sequence encodes CASKDRNVEQFF.

This chain uses TRBV12-3 or TRBV12-4 with TRBJ2-7; D not resolved. V dropped 1 base and J dropped 6 bases, with 10 bases sitting between them. This CDR3 region has 13 residues. In DNA form, the CDR3 reads TGTGCCAGCAGTTTAGGCGGTATAAGCGAGCAGTACTTC. Amino acids: CASSLGGISEQYF.

The chain carries TRBV19 and TRBJ2-2; TRBD1 matches at 8 bases. Trimming removed 5 bases from V and 6 bases from J; junction bases left unmatched: 11. Germline CDR1 is LNHDA and CDR2 is SQIVND (reference sequence). This CDR3 is 16 amino acids long. CDR3 residues: CASSSGWTGYSGELFF. The CDR3 region has the DNA TGTGCCAGTAGTTCAGGCTGGACAGGGTATTCCGGGGAGCTGTTTTTT.

The chain is built from TRBV3-1 (or the pseudogene TRBV3-2) and TRBJ2-2; D is possibly TRBD2 (6 bases). V was pared by 5 bases and J by 4 bases, with 14 bases between. CDR3 length equals 15 residues. Germline V gene sequence: CDR1 LGHDT, CDR2 YNNKEL (reference sequence). The CDR3: CASSYRGRSTGELFF. In DNA form, the CDR3 reads TGTGCCAGCAGCTACCGAGGGAGGTCCACCGGGGAGCTGTTTTTT.

This clone was seen only once. CDR3 loop: CASSEPWGRDTEAFF. The CDR3 region has the DNA TGTGCCAGCAGTGAACCCTGGGGGCGGGACACTGAAGCTTTCTTT. V gene TRBV6-1 combines with J gene TRBJ1-1, with D possibly being TRBD1 (6 bases). This CDR3 comprises 15 residues. The germline CDR1 and CDR2 sequences are MNHNS and SASEGT. V was clipped by 2 bases and J by 3 bases, with 13 bases between them.

This clone was seen a few times. This sequence joins TRBV27 and TRBJ2-5; the match to TRBD2 covers 11 bases. The germline V gene encodes CDR1 MNHEY and CDR2 SMNVEV (reference sequence). This CDR3 is 14 amino acids long. V shed 3 bases, J shed 4 bases, and the junction held 1 base outside the gene matches. For the CDR3, the DNA is TGTGCCAGCAGTTTTAGCGGGGGGGCAGAGACCCAGTACTTC. Translating gives CASSFSGGAETQYF.

J is TRBJ1-3 and V is TRBV29-1; D might be TRBD1 (5 bases). This CDR3 has 14 residues. The germline gives CDR1 SQVTM, CDR2 ANQGSEA. V lost 3 bases and J 4 bases, leaving 13 bases between the germline ends. CDR3 DNA: TGCAGCGTTGAGACGGGGGAGGGCGGAAACACCATATATTTT. Encoded protein: CSVETGEGGNTIYF.

The chain uses TRBV7-9 and TRBJ1-2; D possibly corresponds to TRBD1 (6 bases). CDR1 SEHNR and CDR2 FQNEAQ come from the germline V gene (reference sequence). There are 14 residues in the CDR3. Trimming took off 0 bases at V and 4 bases at J, with 9 bases between the two ends. The CDR3 protein is CASSLATGFYGYTF. The CDR3 DNA follows: TGTGCCAGCAGCTTAGCTACAGGGTTCTATGGCTACACCTTC.

The rearrangement uses TRBV5-4 and TRBJ2-1; tentative D call: TRBD2 (5 bases). V lost 0 bases to trimming and J lost 7 bases, with 11 bases between them. The germline V gene has CDR1 SGHNT and CDR2 YYREEE (reference sequence). The CDR3 consists of 14 residues. The CDR3 sequence is CASSLGLQGNEQFF. CDR3 bases: TGTGCCAGCAGCTTGGGACTACAAGGGAATGAGCAGTTCTTC.

This rearrangement joins TRBV5-1 to TRBJ1-2; 8 bases agree with TRBD1. Unmatched junction bases numbered 5, after V lost 6 bases and J lost 4 bases. CDR3 length: 13 residues. Germline V gene lookup returns CDR1 SGHRS and CDR2 YFSETQ. CDR3 amino acids: CASTGTGVYGYTF. The CDR3 DNA reads as TGCGCCAGCACCGGGACAGGCGTCTATGGCTACACCTTC.

The genes are TRBV14 and TRBJ1-1; no definite D call. The CDR3 spans 16 residues. The V gene lost 1 base and the J gene lost 1 base, with 13 bases spanning the gap. Germline CDR1 is SGHDN and CDR2 is FVKESK. The CDR3 sequence is CASSQVVLGKNTEAFF. The DNA for the CDR3 is TGTGCCAGCAGCCAAGTCGTCTTGGGCAAGAACACTGAAGCTTTCTTT. Full variable domain (outside the CDR3, taken from reference TRBV14 and TRBJ1-1): EAGVTQFPSHSVIEKGQTVTLRCDPISGHDNLYWYRRVMGKEIKFLLHFVKESKQDESGMPNNRFLAERTGGTYSTLKVQPAELEDSGVYFCASSQVVLGKNTEAFFGQGTRLTVV.

This chain links TRBV7-8 with TRBJ2-7, with 11 bases lining up with TRBD2. In germline, CDR1 is SGHVS, CDR2 FQNEAQ. The CDR3 contains 16 residues. After removal of 5 bases from V and 4 bases from J, the junction contained 10 bases not matched to a gene. The CDR3 spells CASSPGASGRLYEQYF. CDR3 nucleotides: TGTGCCAGCAGCCCAGGGGCTAGCGGGAGGCTATACGAGCAGTACTTC.

This clone has just a few counts. The chain carries TRBV6-5 and TRBJ2-3, with D possibly being TRBD1 (6 bases). Germline-derived CDR1 and CDR2 are MNHEY and SVGAGI. The CDR3 has 15 residues. V was trimmed by 6 bases and J by 4 bases, leaving 17 bases between them. CDR3 nucleotides: TGTGCCAGCAGGGATCACAGGGTGAGGGCAGATACGCAGTATTTT. Translation: CASRDHRVRADTQYF.

The CDR3 loop reads CASRRAGGTGELFF. DNA for the CDR3: TGTGCCAGCAGAAGAGCGGGAGGAACCGGGGAGCTGTTTTTT. This rearrangement joins TRBV5-4 to TRBJ2-2; TRBD2 agrees at 9 bases. This CDR3 has 14 amino acids. The V gene's germline CDR1 is SGHNT and CDR2 YYREEE (reference sequence). V lost 5 bases, J lost 5 bases, and 4 bases stayed unmatched.

This chain joins TRBV6-2 or TRBV6-3 and TRBJ1-5, with a weak D call TRBD1 (5 bases). Looked up from germline, CDR1 is MNHEY and CDR2 is SVGEGT. V was pared by 2 bases and J by 4 bases, with 12 bases between. The CDR3 has 15 amino acids. CDR3 in amino acids: CASSYRGGGNQPQHF. CDR3 bases: TGTGCCAGCAGTTACCGGGGGGGAGGGAATCAGCCCCAGCATTTT.

This chain connects TRBV5-1 to TRBJ1-3, with D unclear. This CDR3 spans 16 amino acids. Trimming removed 0 bases from V and 0 bases from J, with 10 bases in between. CDR1 SGHRS and CDR2 YFSETQ come from the germline V gene. The CDR3 DNA reads TGCGCCAGCAGCTTGGGAGGCCGATACTCTGGAAACACCATATATTTT. Residues: CASSLGGRYSGNTIYF. The full variable domain, its missing parts supplied by reference TRBV5-1 and TRBJ1-3, is KAGVTQTPRYLIKTRGQQVTLSCSPISGHRSVSWYQQTPGQGLQFLFEYFSETQRNKGNFPGRFSGRQFSNSRSEMNVSTLELGDSALYLCASSLGGRYSGNTIYFGEGSWLTVV.

J is TRBJ1-6 and V is TRBV5-1; 8 bases map to TRBD1. Germline-derived CDR1 and CDR2 are SGHRS and YFSETQ. CDR3 size: 16 residues. The ends lost 4 bases at V and 10 bases at J; junction bases unmatched: 13. The CDR3 loop is CASSTRTGTGRSPLHF. As DNA, the CDR3 is TGCGCCAGCAGCACCCGGACAGGGACCGGTAGATCACCCCTCCACTTT.